Listed below are T cell receptor beta chains from one sample, sequenced in a study of blood T cells in healthy people across ages. TCRdb reprocessed the 5' RACE reads with MiXCR, giving one entry per CDR3 protein. Of about 1.5 million distinct CDR3 sequences listed, roughly 40% are singletons. The sample was blood. Source of these receptors: a woman aged 18-29 years in good health. Both conserved end residues are part of each CDR3. Each record gives: J gene, clone size, V gene, CDR3 protein. Clone size, where shown, is once, few, many, or a class for clones that have expanded.

J: TRBJ2-5
size: .
V: TRBV28
CDR3: CASRLQGIVTQYF

J: TRBJ2-7
size: few
V: TRBV4-2
CDR3: CASSQATSGSYEQYF

J: TRBJ2-7
size: few
V: TRBV20-1
CDR3: CSTTGANSYEQYF

J: TRBJ2-7
size: .
V: TRBV6-5
CDR3: CASSSQGADEQYF

J: TRBJ2-7
size: few
V: TRBV27
CDR3: CASSLSGQGQAYEQYF

J: TRBJ2-5
size: .
V: TRBV5-1
CDR3: CASSAQTGGSEETQYF

J: TRBJ2-1
size: once
V: TRBV20-1
CDR3: CSARGGGGTYNEQFF

J: TRBJ2-7
size: few
V: TRBV5-1
CDR3: CASSHTRFPNEQYF

J: TRBJ2-7
size: .
V: TRBV4-1
CDR3: CASSQAELAGGTHSYEQYF

J: TRBJ2-1
size: .
V: TRBV20-1
CDR3: CSARVLAGEGNEQFF

J: .
size: .
V: TRBV14
CDR3: CASSQVYGGETQYF

J: TRBJ2-2
size: .
V: TRBV7-9
CDR3: CASSLHGTADTGELFF

J: TRBJ1-2
size: few
V: TRBV6-5
CDR3: CASRTGQASYGYTF

J: .
size: .
V: TRBV7-8
CDR3: CASSCGVVETQYF